This T cell receptor beta chain came from a study of T cell responses to AZD1222 COVID-19 vaccine. With 6 bases removed from V and 3 bases from J, the gap between germline ends came to 11 bases. This CDR3 spans 13 amino acids. Germline V CDR1 and CDR2: LNHDA, SQIVND (reference sequence). The protocol was immunoSEQ multiplex PCR, while the TCRdb copy is restricted to in-frame clones and leaves out a portion. The repertoire holds roughly 130,000 clones, with around 93% as singletons. The chain carries TRBV19 and TRBJ1-1; D may be TRBD1 (6 bases). The sequence derives from an adult in good health. Sequencing was performed on peripheral blood, taken on day 0 of AZD1222 vaccination. CDR3 sequence reads: CASRGQEHTEAFF. CDR3 DNA sequence: TGTGCCAGTAGGGGACAAGAACACACTGAAGCTTTCTTT.